Below, 2 T cell receptor beta chains from the same sample are listed, as sequenced in a study of cytomegalovirus exposure and HLA in healthy donors. Primers: 60 Vbeta forward and 13 Jbeta reverse. The repertoire was sequenced with immunoSEQ multiplex PCR; TCRdb's copy has only in-frame clones and lacks some. Among 50,000 to 70,000 clones listed, almost 80% were seen once. Sequenced sample: PBMCs. The receptor source for this set is a girl aged 5 to 17 in good health and CMV-seropositive.

The gene calls are TRBV9 and TRBJ2-3, with 10 bases that match TRBD1. The V segment lost 3 bases and the J segment 3 bases; nucleotides outside the gene matches: 4. This CDR3 region has 15 residues. In germline, CDR1 is SGDLS, CDR2 YYNGEE. The CDR3 protein is CASSGQGANTDTQYF. The CDR3 DNA is TGTGCCAGCAGCGGACAGGGGGCCAATACAGATACGCAGTATTTT.

The rearrangement uses TRBV6-5 and TRBJ1-2, with unresolved D. Trimming stripped 1 base from V and 0 bases from J, with 9 bases between. The CDR3 has 15 amino acids. The germline CDR1 and CDR2 sequences are MNHEY and SVGAGI. In DNA form, the CDR3 reads TGTGCCAGCAGTTACTTCGGTGTAACTAACTATGGCTACACCTTC. Protein sequence: CASSYFGVTNYGYTF.